The following is a TCR beta chain sequence with its context. The data are from a study of response to subunit inactivated influenza vaccine. TCRdb called the RT-PCR reads again in MiXCR, with one record for every CDR3 protein. The sample shows 550,000 to 600,000 distinct CDR3 sequences, roughly 12% of them seen only once. The source material was PBMCs from blood, sampled on the day of vaccination. The TCR comes from a man between 50 and 59 years old who received an inactivated influenza vaccine.

The CDR3 reads CASSLGIGGGSETQYF. The CDR3 DNA sequence: TGTGCCAGCAGCTTAGGGATTGGGGGGGGGTCAGAGACCCAGTACTTC. The V gene is TRBV11-2, the J gene TRBJ2-5; 7 bases are shared with TRBD2. This CDR3 spans 16 amino acids. V dropped 1 base and J dropped 4; count of bases not matched to a gene: 9. Looked up from germline, CDR1 is SGHAT and CDR2 is FQNNGV. Based on the CDR3 plus reference TRBV11-2 and TRBJ2-5, the full variable domain is EAGVAQSPRYKIIEKRQSVAFWCNPISGHATLYWYQQILGQGPKLLIQFQNNGVVDDSQLPKDRFSAERLKGVDSTLKIQPAKLEDSAVYLCASSLGIGGGSETQYFGPGTRLLVL.